This TCR beta chain was sequenced for a study of blood T cell repertoires in COVID-19. Study-wide context: There were acute and convalescent COVID-19 samples, and they came from the United States, Italy and Spain.

Here immunoSEQ multiplex PCR was the method, and the copy in TCRdb shows in-frame clones only, minus some. The table shows about 160,000 clones, with over 75% occurring only once. Germline V lookup: CDR1 SGHVT, CDR2 SQSDAQ. J gave up 0 bases and V 6 bases, and 6 bases lay outside the gene matches. The CDR3 runs to 15 residues. Participant-reported clinical history was the basis for cohort assignment. Donors of Cohort 3 who recovered were those that had two negative PCRs, clearance, or symptom resolution. Sequenced sample: PBMCs or T cells enriched from blood (not recorded which). The chain combines TRBV7-4 with TRBJ1-2, with 8 bases matching TRBD1. This clonotype originated in a woman aged 45-65 years who had recovered from COVID-19. CDR3 amino acids: CASRTQGASNYGYTF. The CDR3 DNA sequence: TGTGCCAGCAGGACTCAGGGGGCTTCTAACTATGGCTACACCTTC.